The 11 T cell receptor beta chains listed next were all sequenced from one sample in a study of cytomegalovirus exposure and HLA in healthy donors. 13 Jbeta primers and 60 Vbeta primers were used for the PCR. Clones were read by immunoSEQ multiplex PCR, and TCRdb kept only the in-frame ones, dropping some. The sample holds 75,000 to 90,000 clones. The sample comprised PBMCs. The receptors were gathered from a woman in her fifties or sixties in good health and CMV-seronegative.

V and J are TRBV28 and TRBJ2-3; the match to TRBD2 covers 11 bases. This CDR3 is 12 amino acids long. Germline values: CDR1 MDHEN, CDR2 SYDVKM. The CDR3, as DNA: TGTGTGACTAGCGGGACCACAGATACGCAGTATTTT. It encodes CVTSGTTDTQYF.

This chain uses TRBV5-1 with TRBJ2-5; 8 bases line up with TRBD1. This CDR3 is 13 amino acids long. Trimming cost V 7 bases and J 5 bases; bases outside gene matches: 7. The V gene's germline CDR1 is SGHRS and CDR2 YFSETQ. The CDR3 reads CASGGRGHETQYF. The CDR3 DNA sequence: TGCGCCAGCGGAGGCAGGGGGCACGAGACCCAGTACTTC.

The rearrangement joins TRBV28 to TRBJ1-3; D uncertain. Trimming cost V 3 bases and J 0 bases, with 3 bases left between them. There are 13 residues in the CDR3. Per the germline V gene, CDR1 is MDHEN and CDR2 is SYDVKM. Here the CDR3 reads CASSFGSGNTIYF. The CDR3, as DNA: TGTGCCAGCAGTTTCGGCTCTGGAAACACCATATATTTT.

The chain uses TRBV7-2 and TRBJ2-5; D is possibly TRBD2 (6 bases). Trimming left V 4 bases short and J 4 bases short, with 13 bases between. In germline, CDR1 is SGHTA, CDR2 FQGNSA. The CDR3 is made up of 14 amino acids. DNA of the CDR3: TGTGCCAGCAGCTCGAGGCCGGGGGTAGAGACCCAGTACTTC. Amino acid sequence: CASSSRPGVETQYF.

J is TRBJ1-6 and V is TRBV25-1; 7 bases align to TRBD1. The CDR3 length is 15 residues. Losses at the gene ends were 3 bases for V and 8 bases for J; bases not matched to a gene: 7. Germline V gives CDR1 MGHDK, CDR2 SYGVNS. The CDR3 DNA reads as TGTGCCAGCAGTGAGCGGGACAGAGGTGATTCACCCCTCCACTTT. Translation gives CASSERDRGDSPLHF.

V gene TRBV6-6 combines with J gene TRBJ2-7; D call uncertain. The CDR3 covers 11 residues. V lost 6 bases, J lost 6 bases, and 9 bases lay in between. Germline V CDR1 and CDR2: MNHNY, SVGAGI (reference sequence). The CDR3 reads CASSYMSEQYF. In DNA, the CDR3 is TGTGCCAGCAGCTATATGAGCGAGCAGTACTTC.

The V call is TRBV28, the J call TRBJ1-2; D unclear. The germline gives CDR1 MDHEN, CDR2 SYDVKM. The germline V and J ends were trimmed by 2 bases and 4 bases, with 17 bases remaining between them. This CDR3 has 16 residues. The CDR3 protein is CASSLVAGGPSYGYTF. In DNA, the CDR3 is TGTGCCAGCAGTTTAGTTGCGGGCGGGCCTTCCTATGGCTACACCTTC.

The chain is built from TRBV15 and TRBJ2-7; TRBD2 matches 12 bases. CDR3 size: 15 residues. Germline trimming cut 4 bases from V and 3 bases from J; bases unmatched to any gene: 4. Germline-derived CDR1 and CDR2 are LNHNV and YYDKDF (reference sequence). CDR3 bases: TGTGCCACCAGCAAGGGGACTAGCGGGTTCTACGAGCAGTACTTC. It translates to CATSKGTSGFYEQYF.

The genes are TRBV7-2 and TRBJ2-5; TRBD2 matches at 8 bases. CDR1 and CDR2 (germline): SGHTA, FQGNSA. The junction had 8 bases not matched to a gene; V was cut back by 6 bases and J by 5 bases. This CDR3 is built from 14 residues. The chain's CDR3 is CASSPTREGETQYF. The CDR3 coding sequence is TGTGCCAGCAGTCCGACTCGGGAGGGGGAGACCCAGTACTTC.

The chain links TRBV29-1 to TRBJ2-3, with 9 positions matching TRBD1. CDR3 length: 14 residues. In germline, CDR1 is SQVTM, CDR2 ANQGSEA. V gave up 6 bases and J gave up 2 bases; unmatched junction bases: 6. The CDR3 DNA is TGCAGCGTAACCGGGACAGGGAACACAGATACGCAGTATTTT. Residues: CSVTGTGNTDTQYF.

This chain connects TRBV6-1 to TRBJ2-7, with 7 nucleotides matching TRBD2. CDR3 size: 15 residues. V shed 7 bases, J shed 3 bases, and the junction held 12 bases outside the gene matches. Looked up from germline, CDR1 is MNHNS and CDR2 is SASEGT. The CDR3 DNA sequence: TGTGCCAGCAACTTGCAGACTAGCATGAGCTACGAGCAGTACTTC. Protein sequence: CASNLQTSMSYEQYF.